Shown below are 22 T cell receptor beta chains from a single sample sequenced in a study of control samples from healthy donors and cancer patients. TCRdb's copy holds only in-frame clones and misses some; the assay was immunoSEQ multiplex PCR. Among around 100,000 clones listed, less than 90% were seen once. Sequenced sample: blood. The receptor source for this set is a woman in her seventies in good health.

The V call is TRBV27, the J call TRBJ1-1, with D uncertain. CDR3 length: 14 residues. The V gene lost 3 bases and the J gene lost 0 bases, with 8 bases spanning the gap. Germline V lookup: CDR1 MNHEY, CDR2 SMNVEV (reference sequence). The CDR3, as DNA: TGTGCCAGCAGTTTGGAGGGATTGAACACTGAAGCTTTCTTT. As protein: CASSLEGLNTEAFF.

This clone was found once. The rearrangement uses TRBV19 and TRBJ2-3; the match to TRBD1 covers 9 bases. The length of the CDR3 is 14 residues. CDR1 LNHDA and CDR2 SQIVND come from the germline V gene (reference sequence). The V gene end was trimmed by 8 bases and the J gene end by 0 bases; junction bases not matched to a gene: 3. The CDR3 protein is CASGDRGSTDTQYF. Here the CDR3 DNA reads TGTGCCAGTGGTGACAGGGGGAGCACAGATACGCAGTATTTT.

CDR3 in amino acids: CASSPGHSRGGYTF. CDR3 nucleotides: TGTGCCAGCAGCCCTGGACATTCCAGGGGTGGCTACACCTTC. This sequence joins TRBV5-4 and TRBJ1-2, with D possibly TRBD1 on 6 matching bases. The CDR3 loop spans 14 amino acids. V lost 4 bases to trimming and J lost 7 bases, with 17 bases between them. Germline CDR1 and CDR2: SGHNT and YYREEE (reference sequence).

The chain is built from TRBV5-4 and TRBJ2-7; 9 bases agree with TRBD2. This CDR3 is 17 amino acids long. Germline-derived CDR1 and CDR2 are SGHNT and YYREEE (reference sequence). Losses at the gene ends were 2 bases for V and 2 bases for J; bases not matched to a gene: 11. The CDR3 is CASSFSGVLAGPYEQYF. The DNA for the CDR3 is TGTGCCAGCAGCTTCTCCGGTGTACTAGCGGGCCCCTACGAGCAGTACTTC.

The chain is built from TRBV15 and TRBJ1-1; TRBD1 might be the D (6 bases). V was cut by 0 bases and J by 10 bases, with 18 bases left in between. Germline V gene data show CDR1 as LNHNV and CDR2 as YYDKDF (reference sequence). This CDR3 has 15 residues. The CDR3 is CATSRDPRQARPAFF. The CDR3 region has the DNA TGTGCCACCAGCAGAGATCCGAGACAGGCCAGGCCAGCTTTCTTT.

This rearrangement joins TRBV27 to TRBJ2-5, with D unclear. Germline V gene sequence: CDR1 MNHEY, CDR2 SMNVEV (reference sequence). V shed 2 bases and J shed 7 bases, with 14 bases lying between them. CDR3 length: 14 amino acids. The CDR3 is CASSLNSAVRTQYF. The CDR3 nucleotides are TGTGCCAGCAGTTTAAACAGCGCGGTGAGGACCCAGTACTTC.

CDR3 coding DNA: TGTGCCAGCAGTGACAAGGCGAACACTGAAGCTTTCTTT. It specifies CASSDKANTEAFF. The rearrangement joins TRBV6-4 to TRBJ1-1; D is unclear. The germline V and J ends were trimmed by 2 bases and 1 base, with 5 bases remaining between them. The germline CDR1 and CDR2 sequences are MRHNA and SNTAGT. The CDR3 is 13 amino acids.

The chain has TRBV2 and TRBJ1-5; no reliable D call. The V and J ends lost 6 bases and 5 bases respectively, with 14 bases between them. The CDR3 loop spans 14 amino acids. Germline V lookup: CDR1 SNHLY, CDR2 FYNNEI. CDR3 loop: CASSLDNGDQPQHF. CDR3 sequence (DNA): TGTGCCAGCAGCCTCGACAATGGGGATCAGCCCCAGCATTTT.

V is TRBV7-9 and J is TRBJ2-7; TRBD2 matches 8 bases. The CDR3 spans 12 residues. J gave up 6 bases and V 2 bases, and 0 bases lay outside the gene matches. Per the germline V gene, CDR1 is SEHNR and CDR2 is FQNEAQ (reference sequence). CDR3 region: CASSLTSGEQYF. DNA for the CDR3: TGTGCCAGCAGCTTAACTAGCGGCGAGCAGTACTTC. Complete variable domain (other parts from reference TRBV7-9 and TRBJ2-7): DTGVSQNPRHKITKRGQNVTFRCDPISEHNRLYWYRQTLGQGPEFLTYFQNEAQLEKSRLLSDRFSAERPKGSFSTLEIQRTEQGDSAMYLCASSLTSGEQYFGPGTRLTVT.

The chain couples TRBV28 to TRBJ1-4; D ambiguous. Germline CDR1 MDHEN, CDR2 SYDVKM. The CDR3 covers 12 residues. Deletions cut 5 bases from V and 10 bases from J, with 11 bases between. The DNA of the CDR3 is TGTGCCAGCAGTCGCTGGGAGGGAAAACTGTTTTTT. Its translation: CASSRWEGKLFF.

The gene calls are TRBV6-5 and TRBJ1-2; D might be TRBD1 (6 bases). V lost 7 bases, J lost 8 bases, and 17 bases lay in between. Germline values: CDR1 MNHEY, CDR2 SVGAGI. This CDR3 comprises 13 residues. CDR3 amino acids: CASTPRGAGGYTF. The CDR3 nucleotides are TGTGCCAGCACCCCCCGGGGGGCGGGCGGCTACACCTTC.

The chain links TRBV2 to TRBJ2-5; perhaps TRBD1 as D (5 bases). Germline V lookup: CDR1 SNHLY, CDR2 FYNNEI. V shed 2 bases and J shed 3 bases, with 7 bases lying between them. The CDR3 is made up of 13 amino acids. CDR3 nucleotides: TGTGCCAGCAGTGAAATCAGGGAAGAGACCCAGTACTTC. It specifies CASSEIREETQYF.

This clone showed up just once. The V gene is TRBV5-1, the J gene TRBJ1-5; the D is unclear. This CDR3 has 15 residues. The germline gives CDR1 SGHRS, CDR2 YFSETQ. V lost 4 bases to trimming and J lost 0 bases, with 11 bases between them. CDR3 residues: CASSTPSNSNQPQHF. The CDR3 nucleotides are TGCGCCAGCAGCACCCCGTCCAATAGCAATCAGCCCCAGCATTTT.

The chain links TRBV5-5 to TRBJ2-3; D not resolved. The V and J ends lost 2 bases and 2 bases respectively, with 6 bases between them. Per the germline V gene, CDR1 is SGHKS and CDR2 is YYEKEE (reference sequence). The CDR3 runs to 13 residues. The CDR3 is CASSFQHTDTQYF. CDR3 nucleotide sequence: TGTGCCAGCAGCTTTCAGCACACAGATACGCAGTATTTT.

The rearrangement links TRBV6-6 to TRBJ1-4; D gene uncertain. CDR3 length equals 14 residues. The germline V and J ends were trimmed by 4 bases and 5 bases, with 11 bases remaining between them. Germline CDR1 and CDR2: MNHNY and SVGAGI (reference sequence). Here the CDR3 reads CASSSQGRNEKLFF. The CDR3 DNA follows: TGTGCCAGCAGTTCCCAAGGAAGGAATGAAAAACTGTTTTTT.

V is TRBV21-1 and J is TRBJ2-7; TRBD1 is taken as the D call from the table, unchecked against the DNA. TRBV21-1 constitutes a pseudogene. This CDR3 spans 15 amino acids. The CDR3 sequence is CASSKGDRPTYEQYF. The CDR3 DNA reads TGTGCCAGCAGCAAAGGGGACAGGCCCACCTACGAGCAGTACTTC.

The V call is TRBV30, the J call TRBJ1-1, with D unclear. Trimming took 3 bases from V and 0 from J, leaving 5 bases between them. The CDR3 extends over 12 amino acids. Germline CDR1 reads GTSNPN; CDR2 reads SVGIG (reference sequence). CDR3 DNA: TGTGCCTGGAGACACATGAACACTGAAGCTTTCTTT. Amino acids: CAWRHMNTEAFF.

The CDR3 region is CASSKGSNEKLFF. CDR3 coding DNA: TGTGCCAGTTCTAAGGGTTCAAATGAAAAACTGTTTTTT. The chain combines TRBV14 with TRBJ1-4, with D unclear. Germline V gene sequence: CDR1 SGHDN, CDR2 FVKESK. V gave up 9 bases and J gave up 5 bases, with 13 bases separating them. The CDR3 is 13 residues long.

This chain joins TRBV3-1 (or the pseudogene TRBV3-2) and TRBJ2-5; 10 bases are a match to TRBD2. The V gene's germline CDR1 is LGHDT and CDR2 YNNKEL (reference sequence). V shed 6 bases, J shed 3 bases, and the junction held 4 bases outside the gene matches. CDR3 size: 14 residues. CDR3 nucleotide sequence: TGTGCCAGCAGGCTTACTAGCGGGGAAGAGACCCAGTACTTC. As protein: CASRLTSGEETQYF.

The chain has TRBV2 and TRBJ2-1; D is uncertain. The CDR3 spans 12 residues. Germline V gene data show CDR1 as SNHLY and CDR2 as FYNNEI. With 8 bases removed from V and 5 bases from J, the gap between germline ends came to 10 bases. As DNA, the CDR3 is TGTGCCAGCTCCCGACCAGACAATGAGCAGTTCTTC. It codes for CASSRPDNEQFF. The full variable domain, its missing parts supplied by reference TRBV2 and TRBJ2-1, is EPEVTQTPSHQVTQMGQEVILRCVPISNHLYFYWYRQILGQKVEFLVSFYNNEISEKSEIFDDQFSVERPDGSNFTLKIRSTKLEDSAMYFCASSRPDNEQFFGPGTRLTVL.

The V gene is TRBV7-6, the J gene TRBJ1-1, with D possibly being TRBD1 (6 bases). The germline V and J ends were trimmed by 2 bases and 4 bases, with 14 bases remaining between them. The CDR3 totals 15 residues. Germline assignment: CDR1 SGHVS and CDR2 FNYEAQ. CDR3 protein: CASSLLGGGSTEAFF. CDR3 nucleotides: TGTGCCAGCAGCTTATTAGGGGGGGGTAGCACTGAAGCTTTCTTT. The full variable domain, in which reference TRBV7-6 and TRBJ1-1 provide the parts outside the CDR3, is GAGVSQSPRYKVTKRGQDVALRCDPISGHVSLYWYRQALGQGPEFLTYFNYEAQQDKSGLPNDRFSAERPEGSISTLTIQRTEQRDSAMYRCASSLLGGGSTEAFFGQGTRLTVV.

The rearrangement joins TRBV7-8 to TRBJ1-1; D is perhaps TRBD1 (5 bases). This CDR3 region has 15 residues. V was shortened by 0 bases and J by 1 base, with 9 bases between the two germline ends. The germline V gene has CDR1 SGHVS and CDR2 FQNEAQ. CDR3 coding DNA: TGTGCCAGCAGCTTAGCCAGCGGACAGAACACTGAAGCTTTCTTT. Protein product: CASSLASGQNTEAFF.